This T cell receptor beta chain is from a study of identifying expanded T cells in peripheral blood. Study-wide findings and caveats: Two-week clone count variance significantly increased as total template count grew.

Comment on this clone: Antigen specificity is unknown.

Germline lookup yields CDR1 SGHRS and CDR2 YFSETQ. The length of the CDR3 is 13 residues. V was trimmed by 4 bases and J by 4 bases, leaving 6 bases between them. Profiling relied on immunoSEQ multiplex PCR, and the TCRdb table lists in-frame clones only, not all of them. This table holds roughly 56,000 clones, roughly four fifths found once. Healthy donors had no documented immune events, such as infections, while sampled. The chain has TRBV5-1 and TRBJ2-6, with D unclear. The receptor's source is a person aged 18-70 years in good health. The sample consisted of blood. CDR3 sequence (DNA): TGCGCCAGCAGCCCAGAGGGGGCCAACGTCCTGACTTTC. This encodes CASSPEGANVLTF.